This paragraph reports one T cell receptor beta chain. What it binds is not known. The data were obtained in a study of identical twins. V lost 5 bases, J lost 6 bases, and 22 bases lay in between. Germline V gives CDR1 SEHNR, CDR2 FQNEAQ (reference sequence). The CDR3 extends over 16 amino acids. A universal primer binding site was introduced by template switching. The final cDNA contained unique molecular identifiers. One entry per CDR3 protein results from TCRdb running MiXCR on the 5' RACE reads. The table has about 570,000 distinct CDR3 sequences, 9.6% seen once; the top ten hold around 3%. Study results and caveats: Conclusions came from cross-sectional statistical analysis, not from following the same donors. Models underestimated TCR alpha sharing (out-of-frame) in monozygotic twins.

This sample was shared with a second study, whose subject was yellow fever vaccine responses in identical twins.

This clonotype was sampled from a young woman in good health. The sample consisted of PBMCs. J is TRBJ1-1 and V is TRBV7-9, with D tentatively TRBD1 (6 bases). The CDR3 reads CASSPSRGTNGAEAFF. The CDR3 DNA reads as TGTGCCAGCAGCCCTAGCAGGGGCACGAACGGGGCTGAAGCTTTCTTT.